This TCR beta chain was obtained from a study of shared clonotypes between healthy human individuals. Each cell subset's genomic DNA was divided evenly among several immunoSEQ plates. Only in-frame clones appear in the TCRdb table, and some are missing; sequencing was by immunoSEQ multiplex PCR. The sample lists about 1 million clones; approximately 68% were seen once. As concerns this clone: Antigen specificity is unknown. Other DNA sequences of this sample code for an identical CDR3.

Investigators divided CD4+ cells into CD45RA+ naive and CD45RA-negative memory subsets. Study outcomes and limitations: All-four-donor shared clonotypes had higher generation probabilities than non-shared clonotypes did. In this cohort, only blood was sampled, and tissue repertoires likely differ.

Material: memory CD4+ T cells sorted from blood. Subset noted: CD45RA-negative fraction. The TCR was taken from a man between 18 and 29 years old in good health.

CDR3 amino acids: CASSRQGAGANVLTF. The CDR3 coding sequence is TGTGCCAGCAGTCGACAGGGCGCTGGGGCCAACGTCCTGACTTTC. V and J are TRBV7-2 and TRBJ2-6; 7 positions match TRBD1. Germline V gene lookup returns CDR1 SGHTA and CDR2 FQGNSA. V was pared by 6 bases and J by 2 bases, with 4 bases of the junction left unmatched. The CDR3 is 15 residues long.